What follows are 32 T cell receptor beta chains derived from one specimen sequenced in a study of T-cell reconstitution after alpha-beta-depleted transplantation in children (dated by TCRdb to 2016 to 2018). The library relied on PCR. Data came from an Illumina HiSeq 2500. TCR library preparation used molecular barcoding, with unique molecular identifiers applied to normalize quantification of the TCRbeta repertoire. TCRdb redid the processing of the public reads, applying fastp at Q25 and MiXCR, and retained in-frame beta chains. Each entry is one CDR3 protein sequence, shown with its most common DNA and genes. Here the sample has 700,000 or so distinct CDR3 sequences; around 13% occur a single time. The ten biggest clones cover 0.79% of the sample. Sample treatment or condition, as interpreted from the label and publication: allogeneic hematopoietic cell transplantation with graft depleted of TCRalphabeta T cells and CD19 B cells.

Specimen: PBMCs, collected before TCRalphabeta/CD19-depleted stem cell transplant. The receptors stem from a girl under 10 years old with congenital amegakaryocytic thrombocytopenia, due to receive a stem cell transplant.

This clonotype showed up just a few times. V and J are TRBV30 and TRBJ1-5; D remains ambiguous. The V gene's germline CDR1 is GTSNPN and CDR2 SVGIG (reference sequence). CDR3 size: 13 residues. V lost 4 bases to trimming and J lost 0 bases, with 7 bases between them. Here the CDR3 DNA reads TGTGCCTGGAACTCCTATAGCAATCAGCCCCAGCATTTT. Protein sequence: CAWNSYSNQPQHF.

The CDR3 DNA sequence: TGCGCCAGCAGCTTTGGGACTAGCCTCCCTAGCACAGATACGCAGTATTTT. This gives the protein CASSFGTSLPSTDTQYF. V usage is TRBV5-1 and J usage is TRBJ2-3; TRBD2 aligns across 9 bases. Germline V gene lookup returns CDR1 SGHRS and CDR2 YFSETQ. The CDR3 totals 17 residues. V trimming: 2 bases; J trimming: 0 bases; junction bases outside the gene matches: 7.

This chain uses TRBV30 with TRBJ1-1; D is unresolved. The germline V gene encodes CDR1 GTSNPN and CDR2 SVGIG (reference sequence). The CDR3 runs 14 residues. Trimming left V 2 bases short and J 7 bases short, with 17 bases between. CDR3 sequence (DNA): TGTGCCTGGAGTATCCAATCGAGCAGCCTTGAAGCTTTCTTT. This translates into CAWSIQSSSLEAFF. The full variable domain, rest sourced from reference TRBV30 and TRBJ1-1, is SQTIHQWPATLVQPVGSPLSLECTVEGTSNPNLYWYRQAAGRGLQLLFYSVGIGQISSEVPQNLSASRPQDRQFILSSKKLLLSDSGFYLCAWSIQSSSLEAFFGQGTRLTVV.

This clonotype was observed at least ten times. This sequence joins TRBV4-1 and TRBJ1-1, with D hard to call. V lost 2 bases and J 4 bases, leaving 11 bases between the germline ends. The CDR3 has 14 amino acids. Per germline, CDR1 MGHRA and CDR2 YSYEKL. The CDR3 is CASSQPVLGTEAFF. The CDR3, as DNA: TGCGCCAGCAGCCAACCCGTCCTGGGCACTGAAGCTTTCTTT.

This clonotype was detected once. Being one base from a much bigger clone, this may be a read error. V usage is TRBV12-3 or TRBV12-4 and J usage is TRBJ2-2; TRBD2 aligns across 10 bases. V gave up 7 bases and J gave up 10 bases; unmatched junction bases: 15. CDR3 length: 16 residues. The CDR3 spells CASTGDSGRGNVELFF. In DNA, the CDR3 is TGTGCCAGCACCGGAGACAGCGGGAGGGGTAACGTGGAGCTGTTTTTT.

V is TRBV7-4 and J is TRBJ2-7; 11 bases fit TRBD2. The CDR3 spans 15 residues. Germline V CDR1 and CDR2: SGHVT, SQSDAQ. V was pared by 8 bases and J by 3 bases, with 9 bases of the junction left unmatched. CDR3 bases: TGTGCCAGCTGCCAGACTAGCGGGGACGTCTACGAGCAGTACTTC. Protein product: CASCQTSGDVYEQYF.

This clonotype was counted only a few times. This chain joins TRBV20-1 and TRBJ1-1, with 7 bases fitting TRBD1. This CDR3 has 12 amino acids. The J segment lost 4 bases and the V segment lost 6 bases, leaving 5 bases of the junction unmatched. Germline V lookup: CDR1 DFQATT, CDR2 SNEGSKA (reference sequence). CDR3 bases: TGCAGTGCAACTCAGGGGGGCACTGAAGCTTTCTTT. Amino acids: CSATQGGTEAFF.

This clonotype was seen only a few times. CDR3 bases: TGCGCCAGCAGCTTGGGGACAGGGTTGAATGAGCAGTTCTTC. Its protein is CASSLGTGLNEQFF. The rearrangement uses TRBV5-1 and TRBJ2-1; 8 bases are shared with TRBD1. This CDR3 region has 14 residues. Germline CDR1 reads SGHRS; CDR2 reads YFSETQ. The V segment lost 0 bases and the J segment 7 bases; nucleotides outside the gene matches: 3. The full variable domain, with the rest looked up from reference TRBV5-1 and TRBJ2-1, is KAGVTQTPRYLIKTRGQQVTLSCSPISGHRSVSWYQQTPGQGLQFLFEYFSETQRNKGNFPGRFSGRQFSNSRSEMNVSTLELGDSALYLCASSLGTGLNEQFFGPGTRLTVL.

The V call is TRBV7-9, the J call TRBJ2-1; no reliable D call. V was shortened by 4 bases and J by 0 bases, with 10 bases between the two germline ends. From germline, CDR1 is SEHNR and CDR2 FQNEAQ (reference sequence). This CDR3 region has 15 residues. This CDR3 is CASSSPMSSYNEQFF. In DNA form, the CDR3 reads TGTGCCAGCAGCTCCCCAATGAGCTCCTACAATGAGCAGTTCTTC.

The sample holds a few counts of this clonotype. V and J are TRBV11-2 and TRBJ2-6, with D unresolved. The V end lost 3 bases, the J end lost 0 bases, and 6 bases lay between the germline ends. This CDR3 has 15 amino acids. CDR1 SGHAT and CDR2 FQNNGV come from the germline V gene. The CDR3 sequence is CASSFAASGANVLTF. The CDR3 bases are TGTGCCAGCAGCTTCGCGGCCTCTGGGGCCAACGTCCTGACTTTC.

This clonotype was counted a few times. This sequence joins TRBV7-9 and TRBJ2-7, with D possibly matching TRBD2 (5 bases). V was clipped by 3 bases and J by 3 bases, with 12 bases between them. Germline CDR1 SEHNR, CDR2 FQNEAQ (reference sequence). The CDR3 length is 14 residues. The CDR3 sequence: CASSFGVSGYEQYF. DNA of the CDR3: TGTGCCAGCAGCTTCGGTGTGAGCGGCTACGAGCAGTACTTC. Together with reference TRBV7-9 and TRBJ2-7, the CDR3 gives the full variable domain: DTGVSQNPRHKITKRGQNVTFRCDPISEHNRLYWYRQTLGQGPEFLTYFQNEAQLEKSRLLSDRFSAERPKGSFSTLEIQRTEQGDSAMYLCASSFGVSGYEQYFGPGTRLTVT.

This clonotype has at least ten counts. The chain links TRBV29-1 to TRBJ1-1; D perhaps matches TRBD1 (5 bases). This CDR3 spans 13 amino acids. V lost 5 bases, J lost 0 bases, and 10 bases lay in between. Germline V gene sequence: CDR1 SQVTM, CDR2 ANQGSEA. This CDR3 reads CSVIGAMNTEAFF. The DNA of the CDR3 is TGCAGCGTTATCGGGGCAATGAACACTGAAGCTTTCTTT.

The chain has TRBV7-9 and TRBJ2-7, with TRBD1 as a possible D gene (5 bases). CDR3 length: 15 amino acids. V was trimmed by 4 bases and J by 2 bases, leaving 15 bases between them. Germline CDR1 SEHNR, CDR2 FQNEAQ (reference sequence). In nucleotides, the CDR3 is TGTGCCAGCAGCTCGTGGACAAGTTTGCCCTACGAGCAGTACTTC. It yields the protein CASSSWTSLPYEQYF.

This clonotype was detected only a few times. The V call is TRBV10-3, the J call TRBJ2-3, with D tentatively TRBD2 (5 bases). The V end lost 4 bases, the J end lost 4 bases, and 12 bases lay between the germline ends. CDR1 and CDR2 (germline): ENHRY, SYGVKD. The CDR3 runs 14 residues. This CDR3 is CAISGILEPDTQYF. CDR3 bases: TGTGCCATCAGTGGAATACTAGAGCCAGATACGCAGTATTTT.

The sample holds many counts of this clonotype. This rearrangement joins TRBV20-1 to TRBJ2-3; TRBD2 matches at 12 bases. V shed 2 bases, J shed 4 bases, and the junction held 1 base outside the gene matches. Germline values: CDR1 DFQATT, CDR2 SNEGSKA (reference sequence). CDR3 length: 14 residues. The CDR3 region is CSARRLAGADTQYF. The CDR3 DNA reads TGCAGTGCTAGAAGACTAGCGGGAGCAGATACGCAGTATTTT.

V and J are TRBV25-1 and TRBJ2-7; 11 bases match TRBD2. The ends lost 4 bases at V and 2 bases at J; junction bases unmatched: 7. The CDR3 length is 16 residues. The germline CDR1 and CDR2 sequences are MGHDK and SYGVNS. CDR3 in amino acids: CASSALAGGPPYEQYF. The CDR3 region has the DNA TGTGCCAGCAGTGCCCTAGCGGGAGGCCCTCCCTACGAGCAGTACTTC.

This clonotype turned up a few times. An end of the junction does not agree with germline; a read error may underlie this. V usage is TRBV27 and J usage is TRBJ1-2, with a tentative D call TRBD1 (5 bases). Germline CDR1 reads MNHEY; CDR2 reads SMNVEV (reference sequence). The CDR3 runs to 13 residues. CDR3: CASSLSRAGGYTF. CDR3 nucleotides: TGTGCTAGCAGTTTGTCCAGGGCTGGTGGCTACACCTTC.

A few counts support this clonotype. The V call is TRBV9, the J call TRBJ2-3, with D possibly being TRBD2 (7 bases). Germline loops: CDR1 SGDLS, CDR2 YYNGEE. The V end was cut by 0 bases, the J end by 1 base, with 9 bases between. CDR3 size: 15 residues. In DNA form, the CDR3 reads TGTGCCAGCAGCGTAGAAGGGGGGGGCACAGATACGCAGTATTTT. Residues: CASSVEGGGTDTQYF.

This clonotype has at least ten counts. The chain joins TRBV29-1 to TRBJ1-4, with D unclear. The germline V and J ends were trimmed by 6 bases and 8 bases, with 7 bases remaining between them. The CDR3 covers 10 residues. The V gene's germline CDR1 is SQVTM and CDR2 ANQGSEA. The CDR3 here is CSVRTEKLFF. The DNA of the CDR3 is TGCAGCGTCCGTACCGAAAAACTGTTTTTT.

Regarding this clonotype: At one end, the junction sequence differs from germline, possibly due to a read error. This chain joins TRBV29-1 and TRBJ2-7, with 7 bases aligning to TRBD1. The CDR3 totals 11 residues. Germline V CDR1 and CDR2: SQVTM, ANQGSEA. CDR3 amino acids: CSFEGADEQYF. In DNA form, the CDR3 reads TGCAGCTTTGAGGGGGCGGACGAGCAGTACTTC.

This clonotype was counted at least ten times. CDR3 nucleotides: TGTGCCAGCAGCTTAATTGATGAGCAGTACTTC. This sequence encodes CASSLIDEQYF. The rearrangement links TRBV7-9 to TRBJ2-7; D gene ambiguous. CDR1 is SEHNR, CDR2 FQNEAQ, per germline (reference sequence). The germline V and J ends were trimmed by 2 bases and 7 bases, with 6 bases remaining between them. This CDR3 contains 11 residues.

This clonotype was seen ten or more times. This chain links TRBV12-3 or TRBV12-4 with TRBJ2-7, with D tentatively TRBD1 or TRBD2 (5 bases each). This CDR3 contains 13 residues. V lost 6 bases, J lost 5 bases, and 14 bases lay in between. For the CDR3, the DNA is TGTGCCAGCAGCCGGGATAGAGGGGACGAGCAGTACTTC. It translates to CASSRDRGDEQYF.

There are many counts of this clonotype. The chain uses TRBV10-3 and TRBJ2-6; no reliable D call. Deletions cut 7 bases from V and 2 bases from J, with 6 bases between. Per germline, CDR1 ENHRY and CDR2 SYGVKD. The CDR3 is 13 residues long. CDR3 in amino acids: CAINGPGANVLTF. DNA of the CDR3: TGTGCCATCAACGGGCCTGGGGCCAACGTCCTGACTTTC.

J is TRBJ2-7 and V is TRBV5-1; no definite D call. There are 16 residues in the CDR3. Germline V gene data show CDR1 as SGHRS and CDR2 as YFSETQ. V lost 2 bases to trimming and J lost 6 bases, with 21 bases between them. As DNA, the CDR3 is TGCGCCAGCAGCTTTCGGGCGTTAACAGTCGACGGCGAGCAGTACTTC. Translating gives CASSFRALTVDGEQYF.

Many counts were recorded for this clonotype. The chain joins TRBV20-1 to TRBJ1-3; TRBD1 might be the D (5 bases). The germline V and J ends were trimmed by 5 bases and 3 bases, with 8 bases remaining between them. This CDR3 spans 12 amino acids. The germline CDR1 and CDR2 sequences are DFQATT and SNEGSKA (reference sequence). Here the CDR3 DNA reads TGCAGTGCTCAGGGCCTTGGAAACACCATATATTTT. It encodes CSAQGLGNTIYF.

The J gene is TRBJ2-4, the V gene TRBV7-2; D might be TRBD2 (5 bases). Germline CDR1 SGHTA, CDR2 FQGNSA. CDR3 length: 14 amino acids. V was shortened by 2 bases and J by 3 bases, with 8 bases between the two germline ends. CDR3 protein: CASSLRGSKNIQYF. The CDR3 bases are TGTGCCAGCAGCTTACGGGGAAGCAAAAACATTCAGTACTTC.

This clonotype was found a few times. V gene TRBV29-1 combines with J gene TRBJ2-1, with TRBD2 identical over 14 bases. The CDR3 length is 16 residues. V was clipped by 3 bases and J by 9 bases; unmatched bases: 10. Germline loops: CDR1 SQVTM, CDR2 ANQGSEA. DNA of the CDR3: TGCAGCGTTGACGGCCCGACTAGCGGGAGGGCCCGTGAGCAGTTCTTC. It translates to CSVDGPTSGRAREQFF.

There are a few counts of this clonotype. The V call is TRBV7-9, the J call TRBJ2-1; 8 bases fit TRBD2. Germline lookup yields CDR1 SEHNR and CDR2 FQNEAQ (reference sequence). There are 15 residues in the CDR3. Trimming at V came to 1 base and at J to 7 bases, leaving 6 bases not matched to a gene. The chain's CDR3 is CASSLVSGSMNEQFF. In nucleotides, the CDR3 is TGTGCCAGCAGCTTAGTGAGCGGGAGTATGAATGAGCAGTTCTTC.

This chain links TRBV7-6 with TRBJ2-1, with D possibly TRBD1 on 6 matching bases. This CDR3 contains 15 residues. V was cut by 1 base and J by 5 bases, with 12 bases left in between. CDR1 and CDR2 from the germline V gene are SGHVS and FNYEAQ. This chain's CDR3 is CASSLEAGEHNEQFF. CDR3 DNA sequence: TGTGCCAGCAGCTTAGAGGCAGGGGAACACAATGAGCAGTTCTTC.

The J gene is TRBJ1-4, the V gene TRBV4-2; the match to TRBD1 covers 7 bases. CDR3 length: 13 amino acids. In germline, CDR1 is LGHNA, CDR2 YNFKEQ. In DNA form, the CDR3 reads TGTGCGGCGGGACAGTGGAATAATGAAAAACTGTTTTTT. This translates into CAAGQWNNEKLFF.

This clonotype was counted a few times. This rearrangement joins TRBV3-1 to TRBJ2-7; D is perhaps TRBD1 (5 bases). The V end was cut by 1 base, the J end by 4 bases, with 17 bases between. CDR1 and CDR2 from the germline V gene are LGHDT and YNNKEL (reference sequence). This CDR3 region has 16 residues. DNA of the CDR3: TGTGCCAGCAGCCAAGCGGCAGGGCATTCGGAATACGAGCAGTACTTC. Encoded protein: CASSQAAGHSEYEQYF.

In regard to this clonotype: This may be a read error, as it is one base from a much larger clone. The rearrangement links TRBV29-1 to TRBJ2-3; D might be TRBD1 or TRBD2, each matching 6 bases. The CDR3 loop spans 15 amino acids. Germline CDR1 and CDR2: SQVTM and ANQGSEA. CDR3 region: CSVEGALPGADKQYF. DNA for the CDR3: TGCAGCGTTGAAGGAGCGCTACCGGGGGCGGATAAGCAGTATTTT.